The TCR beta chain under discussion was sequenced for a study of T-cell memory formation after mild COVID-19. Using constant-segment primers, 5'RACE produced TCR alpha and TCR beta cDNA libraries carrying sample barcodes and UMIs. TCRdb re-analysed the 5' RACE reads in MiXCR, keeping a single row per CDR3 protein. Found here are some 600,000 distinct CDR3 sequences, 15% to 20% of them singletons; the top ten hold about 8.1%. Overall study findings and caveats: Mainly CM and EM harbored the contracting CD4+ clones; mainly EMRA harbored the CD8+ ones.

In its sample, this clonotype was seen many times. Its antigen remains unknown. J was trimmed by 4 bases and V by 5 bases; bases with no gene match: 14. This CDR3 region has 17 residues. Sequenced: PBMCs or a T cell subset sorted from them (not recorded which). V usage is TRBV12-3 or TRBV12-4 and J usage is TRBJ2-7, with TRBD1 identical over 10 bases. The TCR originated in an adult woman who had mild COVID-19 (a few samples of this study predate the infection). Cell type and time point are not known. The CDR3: CASSPPAGTGARYEQYF. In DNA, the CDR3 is TGTGCCAGCAGTCCCCCGGCGGGGACAGGGGCAAGATACGAGCAGTACTTC.